Each of the 2 T cell receptor beta chains below was sequenced from the same sample in a study of T cell responses to AZD1222 COVID-19 vaccine. Sequencing used immunoSEQ multiplex PCR; TCRdb keeps in-frame clones, though not all of them. Here the sample spans 90,000 to 150,000 clones, approximately 90% being singletons. The starting material was peripheral blood, obtained on day 0 of AZD1222 vaccination. The receptors shown here come from an adult in good health.

The chain couples TRBV27 to TRBJ1-5; 7 nucleotides match TRBD1. Losses at the gene ends were 8 bases for V and 5 bases for J; bases not matched to a gene: 3. CDR1 is MNHEY, CDR2 SMNVEV, per germline (reference sequence). The CDR3 is made up of 12 amino acids. DNA for the CDR3: TGTGCCAGCCGACAGGGTGATCAGCCCCAGCATTTT. As protein: CASRQGDQPQHF.

J is TRBJ2-2 and V is TRBV15; D is unresolved. The germline CDR1 and CDR2 sequences are LNHNV and YYDKDF (reference sequence). Trimming removed 6 bases at V and 4 bases at J, with 12 bases between. This CDR3 comprises 14 residues. CDR3 protein: CATRSRRSTGELFF. The CDR3 DNA follows: TGTGCCACCAGGTCCAGGCGAAGCACCGGGGAGCTGTTTTTT.